This T cell receptor beta chain comes out of a study of blood T cell repertoires in COVID-19. The germline CDR1 and CDR2 sequences are SGHDN and FVKESK. V was trimmed by 4 bases and J by 3 bases, leaving 10 bases between them. This CDR3 is 13 amino acids long. Assay: immunoSEQ multiplex PCR; the TCRdb copy retains only in-frame clones and omits some. The sample has 55,000 to 85,000 clones; more than 65% are singletons. The specimen was peripheral blood. The J gene is TRBJ2-7, the V gene TRBV14; the D is unclear. The receptor was derived from an older woman with acute or convalescent COVID-19. CDR3 bases: TGTGCCAGCAGCCGGCACCCCTTCTACGAGCAGTACTTC. Protein: CASSRHPFYEQYF.